These 13 T cell receptor beta chains were all obtained from the same sample, sequenced in a study of cytomegalovirus exposure and HLA in healthy donors. This PCR relied on a set of 60 Vbeta primers and 13 Jbeta primers. Sequencing was performed with immunoSEQ multiplex PCR; in TCRdb, only in-frame clones are kept and a portion is missing. In the table there are some 170,000 clones, around 75% of which are singletons. The source material was PBMCs. The receptor set was obtained from a man aged 18 to 30 in good health and CMV-seropositive.

The chain has TRBV7-8 and TRBJ2-7, with D unclear. The germline V gene has CDR1 SGHVS and CDR2 FQNEAQ. V shed 5 bases and J shed 0 bases, with 8 bases lying between them. CDR3 length: 13 amino acids. The DNA for the CDR3 is TGTGCCAGCAGCCCCCTCGACTCCTACGAGCAGTACGTC. Protein: CASSPLDSYEQYV.

The chain employs TRBV5-4 and TRBJ2-3; 11 nucleotides align to TRBD2. The V and J ends lost 4 bases and 5 bases, in that order; junction bases with no gene match: 6. This CDR3 comprises 15 residues. Germline CDR1 is SGHNT and CDR2 is YYREEE (reference sequence). CDR3 protein: CASSRTSGFQDTQYF. The CDR3, as DNA: TGTGCCAGCAGCCGGACTAGCGGGTTTCAAGATACGCAGTATTTT.

The chain couples TRBV7-9 to TRBJ2-3; weak D call: TRBD2 (6 bases). Trimming left V 5 bases short and J 0 bases short, with 21 bases between. CDR1 and CDR2 from the germline V gene are SEHNR and FQNEAQ (reference sequence). The CDR3 has 18 residues. Here the CDR3 reads CASSGTGDGEESTDTQYF. The CDR3 DNA reads TGTGCCAGCAGCGGAACGGGAGACGGCGAAGAAAGCACAGATACGCAGTATTTT.

This chain links TRBV19 with TRBJ1-3; a possible D gene is TRBD1 (5 bases). Germline lookup yields CDR1 LNHDA and CDR2 SQIVND (reference sequence). Trimming took 5 bases from V and 4 from J, leaving 9 bases between them. This CDR3 contains 13 residues. CDR3 coding DNA: TGTGCCAGTAGTCAAGCAGGGGGAAACACCATATATTTT. Translated, it gives CASSQAGGNTIYF.

This clone came up a few times. CDR3 coding DNA: TGTGCCAGCAGCGTTACAGGGCAGCCCCAGCATTTT. This encodes CASSVTGQPQHF. This sequence joins TRBV7-2 and TRBJ1-5; a weak D match, TRBD1 (6 bases). Germline lookup yields CDR1 SGHTA and CDR2 FQGNSA. CDR3 size: 12 residues. V was shortened by 5 bases and J by 7 bases, with 9 bases between the two germline ends.

CDR3 region: CASSQEGLAGGNSGANVLTF. CDR3 coding DNA: TGCGCCAGCAGCCAAGAGGGGCTAGCGGGGGGAAACTCTGGGGCCAACGTCCTGACTTTC. The chain links TRBV4-1 to TRBJ2-6; 11 bases align to TRBD2. Germline V CDR1 and CDR2: MGHRA, YSYEKL. V lost 0 bases to trimming and J lost 0 bases; unmatched junction nucleotides: 7. This CDR3 contains 20 residues.

J is TRBJ2-3 and V is TRBV27; TRBD1 matches at 7 bases. Trimming removed 3 bases from V and 8 bases from J; junction bases left unmatched: 11. In germline, CDR1 is MNHEY, CDR2 SMNVEV (reference sequence). This CDR3 spans 15 amino acids. The CDR3 protein is CASSLVGTVTGTQYF. For the CDR3, the DNA is TGTGCCAGCAGTTTGGTCGGGACAGTAACGGGTACGCAGTATTTT.

The CDR3 loop is CASSPQGGMMFYGQYV. The CDR3 nucleotides are TGTGCCAGCAGCCCCCAGGGAGGGATGATGTTTTATGGGCAGTACGTC. V usage is TRBV7-4 and J usage is TRBJ2-7, with 7 bases fitting TRBD2. This CDR3 contains 16 residues. In germline, CDR1 is SGHVT, CDR2 SQSDAQ. Germline trimming cut 5 bases from V and 9 bases from J; bases unmatched to any gene: 19.

The V gene is TRBV4-1, the J gene TRBJ2-7; 9 nucleotides agree with TRBD1. Germline assignment: CDR1 MGHRA and CDR2 YSYEKL. V dropped 4 bases and J dropped 6; count of bases not matched to a gene: 4. The CDR3 totals 13 residues. In DNA, the CDR3 is TGCGCCAGCAGCCCACGGACAGGGGCCGAGCAGTACGTC. Residues: CASSPRTGAEQYV.

This clone has just one count. The rearrangement links TRBV11-3 to TRBJ1-2; the D gene is possibly TRBD1 (5 bases). V dropped 3 bases and J dropped 1 base, with 12 bases sitting between them. CDR3 length: 15 residues. Germline V gives CDR1 SGHNT, CDR2 YENEEA. The CDR3 reads CASSLLGADNYGYTF. The CDR3 DNA is TGTGCCAGCAGCTTGCTAGGGGCTGATAACTATGGCTACACCTTC.

The chain uses TRBV6-1 and TRBJ2-5; D not certain. The CDR3 sequence is 12 residues long. V lost 1 base and J lost 4, with 4 bases in between. Germline V gene lookup returns CDR1 MNHNS and CDR2 SASEGT. CDR3 amino acids: CASSEVLETQYF. In DNA, the CDR3 is TGTGCCAGCAGTGAAGTCCTAGAGACCCAGTACTTC.

This CDR3 reads CASRLGGGPWYGYTF. CDR3 bases: TGTGCAAGTCGCTTAGGAGGGGGCCCTTGGTATGGCTACACCTTC. This chain joins TRBV12-2 and TRBJ1-2; the table's D call, TRBD1, has no DNA check behind it. TRBV12-2 is designated a pseudogene. This CDR3 is 15 amino acids long.

The chain carries TRBV30 and TRBJ1-2; 8 bases map to TRBD1. From germline, CDR1 is GTSNPN and CDR2 SVGIG (reference sequence). V lost 7 bases and J lost 10; bases outside the gene matches: 17. The CDR3 consists of 14 residues. The CDR3 is CAFLQGAARNAYTF. The CDR3 DNA sequence: TGTGCCTTTCTTCAGGGGGCCGCTCGAAATGCCTACACCTTC. The whole variable domain, filled in from reference TRBV30 and TRBJ1-2, reads SQTIHQWPATLVQPVGSPLSLECTVEGTSNPNLYWYRQAAGRGLQLLFYSVGIGQISSEVPQNLSASRPQDRQFILSSKKLLLSDSGFYLCAFLQGAARNAYTFGSGTRLTVV.